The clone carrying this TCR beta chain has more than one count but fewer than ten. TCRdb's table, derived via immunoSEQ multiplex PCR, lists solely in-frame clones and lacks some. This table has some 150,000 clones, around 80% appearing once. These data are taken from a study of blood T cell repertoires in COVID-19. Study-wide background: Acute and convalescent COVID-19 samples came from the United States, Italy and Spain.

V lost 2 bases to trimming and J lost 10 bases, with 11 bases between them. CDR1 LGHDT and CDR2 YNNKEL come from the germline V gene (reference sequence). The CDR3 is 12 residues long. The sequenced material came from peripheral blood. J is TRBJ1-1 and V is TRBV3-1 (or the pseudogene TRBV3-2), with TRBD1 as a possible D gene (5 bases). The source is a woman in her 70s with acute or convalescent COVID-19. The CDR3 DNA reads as TGTGCCAGCAGCCAAATGGGGGAGGTAGCTTTCTTT. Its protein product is CASSQMGEVAFF.